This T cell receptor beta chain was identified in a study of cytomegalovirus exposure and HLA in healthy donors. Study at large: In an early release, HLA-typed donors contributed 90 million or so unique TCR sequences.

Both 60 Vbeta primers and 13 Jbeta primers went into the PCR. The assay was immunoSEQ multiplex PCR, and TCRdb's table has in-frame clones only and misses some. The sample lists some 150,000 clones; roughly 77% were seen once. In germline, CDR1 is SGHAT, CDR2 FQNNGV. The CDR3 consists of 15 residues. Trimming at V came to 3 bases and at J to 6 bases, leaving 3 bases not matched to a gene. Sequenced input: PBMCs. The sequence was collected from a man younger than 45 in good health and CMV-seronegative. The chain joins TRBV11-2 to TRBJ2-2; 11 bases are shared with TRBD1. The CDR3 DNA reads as TGTGCCAGCAGCTTCTGGACAGGGGGCTCCGGGGAGCTGTTTTTT. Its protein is CASSFWTGGSGELFF.